This T cell receptor (beta chain) was recorded in a study of shared clonotypes between healthy human individuals. Study background: The people who gave samples were a couple of women and three men aged 18 to 49.

Clones were sequenced by immunoSEQ multiplex PCR, and TCRdb holds only the in-frame ones, with some missing. The sample includes approximately 980,000 clones, 76% seen only once; the top ten take around 1.4%. The CDR3 runs 13 residues. Looked up from germline, CDR1 is LNHDA and CDR2 is SQIVND (reference sequence). V lost 6 bases and J lost 5, with 12 bases in between. The rearrangement links TRBV19 to TRBJ2-3; no reliable D call. Sample: memory CD4+ T cells sorted from blood. Subset defined: CD45RA-negative fraction. The TCR comes from a man younger than 35 in good health. This chain's CDR3 is CASSPRVGDTQYF. The DNA of the CDR3 is TGTGCCAGTAGCCCACGAGTAGGAGATACGCAGTATTTT.